Sequencing of this TCR beta chain was carried out in a study of control samples from healthy donors and cancer patients. V gave up 4 bases and J gave up 1 base, with 11 bases separating them. CDR3 size: 14 residues. The germline V gene encodes CDR1 SGHKS and CDR2 YYEKEE (reference sequence). Profiled with immunoSEQ multiplex PCR; TCRdb holds only in-frame clones, not every one. The repertoire holds about 130,000 clones, with around nine tenths as singletons. This clonotype was sampled from a man aged 50-59 years in good health. Input material: blood. The chain combines TRBV5-5 with TRBJ2-5; D is unclear. DNA of the CDR3: TGTGCCAGCAGCGTCGTGGGCGCCCAAGAGACCCAGTACTTC. Amino acids: CASSVVGAQETQYF.